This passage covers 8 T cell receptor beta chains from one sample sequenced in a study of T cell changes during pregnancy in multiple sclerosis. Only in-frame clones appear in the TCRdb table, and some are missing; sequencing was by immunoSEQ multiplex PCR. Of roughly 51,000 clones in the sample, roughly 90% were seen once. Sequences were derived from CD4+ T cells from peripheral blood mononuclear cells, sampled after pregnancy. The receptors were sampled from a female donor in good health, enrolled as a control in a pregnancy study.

The CDR3 DNA reads TGTGCCTGGAGTCTACAGGGAAACACTGAAGCTTTCTTT. It specifies CAWSLQGNTEAFF. The rearrangement links TRBV30 to TRBJ1-1; a possible D gene is TRBD1 (6 bases). The CDR3 loop spans 13 amino acids. V lost 2 bases and J lost 2, with 9 bases in between. Germline values: CDR1 GTSNPN, CDR2 SVGIG (reference sequence).

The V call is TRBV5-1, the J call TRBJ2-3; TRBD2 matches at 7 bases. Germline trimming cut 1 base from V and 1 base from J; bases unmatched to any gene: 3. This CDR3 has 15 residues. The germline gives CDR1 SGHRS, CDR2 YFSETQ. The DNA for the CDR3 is TGCGCCAGCAGCTTGCCCAGCGGGGGCACAGATACGCAGTATTTT. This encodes CASSLPSGGTDTQYF.

Here the CDR3 DNA reads TGTGCCAGCAGCCAAGCTTTGGCCCGACTGAACTATGGCTACACCTTC. Translating it yields CASSQALARLNYGYTF. V gene TRBV4-2 combines with J gene TRBJ1-2, with unresolved D. Between the trimmed V and J ends, which lost 1 base and 2 bases, there was a span of 14 bases. The V gene's germline CDR1 is LGHNA and CDR2 YNFKEQ. The CDR3 covers 16 residues.

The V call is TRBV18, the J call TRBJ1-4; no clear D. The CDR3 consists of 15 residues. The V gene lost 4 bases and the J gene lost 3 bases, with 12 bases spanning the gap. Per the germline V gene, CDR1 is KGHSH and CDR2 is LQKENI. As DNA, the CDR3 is TGTGCCAGCTCACGCACCGGGTTCGCTAATGAAAAACTGTTTTTT. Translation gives CASSRTGFANEKLFF.

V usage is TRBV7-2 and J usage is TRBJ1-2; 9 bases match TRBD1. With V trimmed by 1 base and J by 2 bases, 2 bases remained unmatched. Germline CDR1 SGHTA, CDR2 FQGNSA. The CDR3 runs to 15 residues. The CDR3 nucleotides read TGTGCCAGCAGCTTAGATGGGACAGGGAACTATGGCTACACCTTC. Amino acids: CASSLDGTGNYGYTF.

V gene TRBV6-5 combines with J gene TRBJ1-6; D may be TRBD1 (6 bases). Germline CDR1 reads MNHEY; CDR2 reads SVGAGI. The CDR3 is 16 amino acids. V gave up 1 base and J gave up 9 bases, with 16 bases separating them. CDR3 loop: CASSYLLTKGGSPLHF. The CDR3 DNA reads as TGTGCCAGCAGTTACTTACTAACCAAAGGGGGTTCACCCCTCCACTTT.

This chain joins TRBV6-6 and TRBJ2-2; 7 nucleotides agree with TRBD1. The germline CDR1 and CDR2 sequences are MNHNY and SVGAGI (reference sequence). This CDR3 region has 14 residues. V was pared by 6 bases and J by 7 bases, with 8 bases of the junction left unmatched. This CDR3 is CASSRNRGGGELFF. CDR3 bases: TGTGCCAGCAGCCGGAACAGGGGTGGCGGGGAGCTGTTTTTT.

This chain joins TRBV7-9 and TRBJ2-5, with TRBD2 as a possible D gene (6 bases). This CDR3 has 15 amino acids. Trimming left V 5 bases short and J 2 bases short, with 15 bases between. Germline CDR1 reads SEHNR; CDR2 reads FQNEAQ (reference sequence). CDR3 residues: CASSPGGLMQETQYF. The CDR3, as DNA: TGTGCCAGCAGCCCAGGAGGGCTTATGCAAGAGACCCAGTACTTC.